Sequencing of this T cell receptor (beta chain) was carried out in a study of blood T cell repertoires in COVID-19. The table came from immunoSEQ multiplex PCR; TCRdb's copy has only in-frame clones and leaves some out. The data contain 180,000 or so clones, 88% of them seen just once; the ten biggest clones take up under 2%. Sequenced: peripheral blood. The TCR originated in a man between 18 and 35 years old with active or convalescent COVID-19.

The CDR3 DNA is TGTGCCAGCAGCCTGGGGCTAGCGGGGGAGCAGTTCTTC. Amino acid sequence: CASSLGLAGEQFF. This rearrangement joins TRBV6-5 to TRBJ2-1; 9 bases are a match to TRBD2. J gave up 10 bases and V 6 bases, and 7 bases lay outside the gene matches. Germline CDR1 MNHEY, CDR2 SVGAGI. This CDR3 contains 13 residues.